The next 17 T cell receptor beta chains were all read from a single sample in a study of T cell repertoires in cytomegalovirus infection. Using its own MiXCR run on the reads, TCRdb lists one record per CDR3 protein. This sample has about 490,000 distinct CDR3 sequences; approximately 15% occur once, and the top ten carry under 30%. The sample consisted of CD8+ T cells from PBMCs. These receptors all stem from a human donor in good health (CMV status not recorded). Some clones in this sample may be carry-over from other donors' samples.

The chain employs TRBV19 and TRBJ2-1, with TRBD1 as a possible D gene (6 bases). CDR1 and CDR2 from the germline V gene are LNHDA and SQIVND (reference sequence). The CDR3 totals 14 residues. Deletions cut 6 bases from V and 9 bases from J, with 18 bases between. The CDR3 sequence is CASSTGMGTGEQFF. CDR3 sequence (DNA): TGTGCCAGTAGCACAGGGATGGGTACGGGTGAGCAGTTCTTC.

This clonotype was counted ten times or more. The chain employs TRBV7-9 and TRBJ2-5; D is possibly TRBD2 (6 bases). The CDR3 length is 16 residues. Trimming took 1 base from V and 3 from J, leaving 15 bases between them. Germline V gives CDR1 SEHNR, CDR2 FQNEAQ (reference sequence). For the CDR3, the DNA is TGTGCCAGCAGCTTAGTTATAGCGGCTCCGGAAGAGACCCAGTACTTC. Encoded protein: CASSLVIAAPEETQYF.

This clonotype was recorded a few times. The chain couples TRBV7-3 to TRBJ2-5, with D perhaps being TRBD1 or TRBD2 (5 bases each). This CDR3 comprises 14 residues. Germline assignment: CDR1 SGHTA and CDR2 FQGTGA. V shed 5 bases and J shed 5 bases, with 15 bases lying between them. The CDR3 DNA sequence: TGTGCCAGCAGCCCCGAGTTGGGGGACGAGACCCAGTACTTC. Protein product: CASSPELGDETQYF. Looking up the rest from reference TRBV7-3 and TRBJ2-5 gives the full variable domain: GAGVSQTPSNKVTEKGKYVELRCDPISGHTALYWYRQSLGQGPEFLIYFQGTGAADDSGLPNDRFFAVRPEGSVSTLKIQRTERGDSAVYLCASSPELGDETQYFGPGTRLLVL.

Concerning this clonotype: A much larger clone lies one base from this, so it may be a read error. The rearrangement joins TRBV7-9 to TRBJ2-5; D not resolved. V dropped 7 bases and J dropped 0 bases, with 21 bases sitting between them. The germline V gene encodes CDR1 SEHNR and CDR2 FQNEAQ (reference sequence). This CDR3 comprises 17 residues. The CDR3 DNA is TGTGCCAGCAATTATACCCTCCGGACCACCCACCAAGAGACCCAGTACTTC. It yields the protein CASNYTLRTTHQETQYF.

In this sample, this clonotype turned up many times. The rearrangement links TRBV7-9 to TRBJ2-1; 7 bases are shared with TRBD1. Germline CDR1 reads SEHNR; CDR2 reads FQNEAQ (reference sequence). The junction had 6 bases not matched to a gene; V was cut back by 1 base and J by 3 bases. The CDR3 runs to 16 residues. CDR3 protein: CASSLGEGQFYNEQFF. The CDR3 DNA follows: TGTGCCAGCAGCTTAGGTGAGGGACAGTTCTACAATGAGCAGTTCTTC.

V is TRBV2 and J is TRBJ2-1; 11 nucleotides match TRBD1. The CDR3 is made up of 15 amino acids. After removal of 6 bases from V and 10 bases from J, the junction contained 11 bases not matched to a gene. CDR1 is SNHLY, CDR2 FYNNEI, per germline. The CDR3 sequence: CASSPPGQGVDEQFF. For the CDR3, the DNA is TGTGCCAGCAGCCCCCCGGGACAGGGGGTTGACGAGCAGTTCTTC.

This clonotype has ten or more counts. This chain uses TRBV7-6 with TRBJ2-1, with D possibly TRBD2 on 6 matching bases. Germline V gene data show CDR1 as SGHVS and CDR2 as FNYEAQ. The CDR3 is made up of 13 amino acids. Between the trimmed V and J ends, which lost 5 bases and 3 bases, there was a span of 8 bases. This CDR3 reads CASSMGLYNEQFF. CDR3 sequence (DNA): TGTGCCAGCAGCATGGGACTCTACAATGAGCAGTTCTTC.

This CDR3 reads CASSVGRASYNEQFF. The CDR3 region has the DNA TGTGCCAGCAGCGTAGGCAGGGCCTCCTACAATGAGCAGTTCTTC. J is TRBJ2-1 and V is TRBV9; D is possibly TRBD1 (5 bases). V lost 0 bases and J 0 bases, leaving 7 bases between the germline ends. This CDR3 has 15 amino acids. CDR1 is SGDLS, CDR2 YYNGEE, per germline.

This clonotype was seen at least ten times. This chain uses TRBV27 with TRBJ2-5; D is unresolved. V gave up 3 bases and J gave up 5 bases, with 13 bases separating them. The CDR3 loop spans 14 amino acids. From germline, CDR1 is MNHEY and CDR2 SMNVEV (reference sequence). For the CDR3, the DNA is TGTGCCAGCAGTTTGGGGTCGATGCCGGAGACCCAGTACTTC. Its protein is CASSLGSMPETQYF.

For this clonotype: A read error may account for a junction end that differs from germline. The CDR3 here is CASSFGLAGGSSYSEQFF. The CDR3 coding sequence is TGTGCCAGCAGCTTCGGACTAGCGGGAGGGAGCTCCTACAGTGAGCAGTTCTTC. V is TRBV7-6 and J is TRBJ2-1; 15 bases fit TRBD2. The CDR3 length is 18 residues. Looked up from germline, CDR1 is SGHVS and CDR2 is FNYEAQ. The full variable domain, rest sourced from reference TRBV7-6 and TRBJ2-1, is GAGVSQSPRYKVTKRGQDVALRCDPISGHVSLYWYRQALGQGPEFLTYFNYEAQQDKSGLPNDRFSAERPEGSISTLTIQRTEQRDSAMYRCASSFGLAGGSSYSEQFFGPGTRLTVL.

This clonotype was seen a handful of times. V usage is TRBV9 and J usage is TRBJ2-5, with 9 positions matching TRBD1. CDR3 size: 15 residues. J was trimmed by 2 bases and V by 3 bases; bases with no gene match: 5. Germline V gene data show CDR1 as SGDLS and CDR2 as YYNGEE. CDR3: CASSAPGQGQETQYF. CDR3 coding DNA: TGTGCCAGCAGCGCCCCAGGACAGGGGCAAGAGACCCAGTACTTC.

V gene TRBV14 combines with J gene TRBJ2-3; tentatively, D is TRBD2 (5 bases). V shed 4 bases and J shed 3 bases, with 8 bases lying between them. Germline V gives CDR1 SGHDN, CDR2 FVKESK. The CDR3 is 13 amino acids. CDR3 sequence (DNA): TGTGCCAGCAGCCCCCTAGCAACAGATACGCAGTATTTT. Its translation is CASSPLATDTQYF.

This clonotype has only a few counts. This CDR3 is CASSAGLWSQPQHF. The CDR3 DNA is TGTGCCAGTAGTGCCGGGCTCTGGAGCCAGCCCCAGCATTTT. This chain links TRBV19 with TRBJ1-5; D not certain. V was trimmed by 5 bases and J by 7 bases, leaving 15 bases between them. CDR3 length equals 14 residues. Germline loops: CDR1 LNHDA, CDR2 SQIVND (reference sequence).

This clonotype was counted at least ten times. V gene TRBV2 combines with J gene TRBJ2-3, with D uncertain. Germline CDR1 reads SNHLY; CDR2 reads FYNNEI. This CDR3 contains 14 residues. Trimming took 3 bases from V and 5 from J, leaving 12 bases between them. The CDR3 sequence is CASSDVPQRDTQYF. CDR3 sequence (DNA): TGTGCCAGCAGTGACGTTCCCCAACGAGATACGCAGTATTTT.

This clonotype was recorded only once. The junction and the germline gene differ at one end; a read error may be behind it. The chain is built from TRBV5-4 and TRBJ2-7; D gene unclear. This CDR3 is 13 amino acids long. The germline CDR1 and CDR2 sequences are SGHNT and YYREEE (reference sequence). DNA of the CDR3: TGTGCCAGCCGTCCTACACCGGCCTACGAGCCGTACTTC. This encodes CASRPTPAYEPYF.

This clonotype was detected ten times or more. The chain recombines TRBV7-9 with TRBJ2-3; D uncertain. Trimming took 5 bases from V and 3 from J, leaving 6 bases between them. Germline V CDR1 and CDR2: SEHNR, FQNEAQ (reference sequence). The CDR3 runs to 12 residues. Here the CDR3 reads CASSESTDTQYF. The CDR3 DNA follows: TGTGCCAGCAGCGAGAGTACAGATACGCAGTATTTT.

This clonotype was seen at least ten times. The chain couples TRBV7-2 to TRBJ2-1; 8 bases are a match to TRBD2. CDR3 length: 15 amino acids. The V gene end was trimmed by 1 base and the J gene end by 6 bases; junction bases not matched to a gene: 5. Looked up from germline, CDR1 is SGHTA and CDR2 is FQGNSA. This CDR3 reads CASSLGLAFVNEQFF. The CDR3 nucleotides read TGTGCCAGCAGCTTAGGACTAGCGTTTGTCAATGAGCAGTTCTTC.